This T cell receptor (beta chain) was profiled in a study of tumor-infiltrating lymphocytes in primary liver carcinoma. Background on the study: All lesions had stage T1-T3 N0M0 and roughly 4 to 11 cm widths.

Reverse transcription of about 500 ng total RNA with a constant-region primer produced TCR beta cDNA. Three nested multiplex PCR rounds, a slightly modified ARM-PCR, produced the libraries for TCR beta. Amplification in the first two PCR rounds was performed using TRBV1-TRBV30 forward primers and a C-beta reverse primer for 10 cycles each. TCRdb re-derived calls from the multiplex PCR reads in MiXCR, one entry per CDR3 protein. The sample lists 300,000 to 400,000 distinct CDR3 sequences; less than 70% were seen once. RNA was extracted from whole blood without cell sorting, alongside germline DNA. What was collected before surgery was approximately 3.8 milliliters of peripheral blood. This clonotype was observed a few times. Germline lookup yields CDR1 WSHSY and CDR2 SAAADI. This CDR3 comprises 11 residues. Deletions cut 3 bases from V and 7 bases from J, with 7 bases between.

The J gene is TRBJ2-7, the V gene TRBV10-2, with unresolved D. This sequence was found in a man between 35 and 55 years old with primary liver carcinoma and hepatitis B virus infection. Sequenced sample: peripheral blood. This CDR3 reads CASSEIREQYF. CDR3 bases: TGCGCCAGCAGTGAAATCAGGGAGCAGTACTTC.